This T cell receptor beta chain was sequenced for a study of T cells expressing NK-cell markers. Whole-study results and caveats: Also leading the CD3+CD56-NKG2C+ fraction in several donors were these clonotypes. The contribution of dominant NKG2C+ clonotypes to CD8+ T cells in more than five donors was 1.0-7.0%.

This CDR3 contains 12 residues. The germline V gene has CDR1 SQVTM and CDR2 ANQGSEA. For this clonotype: Its matching antigen is unknown.

What made the TCR beta cDNA was 5'RACE template switching with UMIs. TCRdb re-called the 5' RACE reads; one entry per CDR3 protein, DNA not given. The sample data list a few hundred thousand distinct CDR3 sequences. The sequence came from a woman aged 45-65 years in good health. Sequencing was performed on blood T cells: a sorted CD56 or NKG2C T cell subset, CD4+ or CD8+ T cells, or bulk PBMC T cells (not recorded which). V and J are TRBV29-1 and TRBJ2-5. CDR3 residues: CSVGGPKETQYF. Complete variable domain (other parts from reference TRBV29-1 and TRBJ2-5): SAVISQKPSRDICQRGTSLTIQCQVDSQVTMMFWYRQQPGQSLTLIATANQGSEATYESGFVIDKFPISRPNLTFSTLTVSNMSPEDSSIYLCSVGGPKETQYFGPGTRLLVL.